This is a list of T cell receptor beta chains from one sample in a study of cytomegalovirus exposure and HLA in healthy donors. TCRdb's table, derived via immunoSEQ multiplex PCR, lists solely in-frame clones and lacks some. This table holds about 110,000 clones. The material sequenced was PBMCs. The receptors originated from a man in his forties in good health and CMV-seropositive. Both conserved end residues are part of each CDR3. D genes are given only for firm matches.

TRBJ2-3 . TRBV11-2 CASSLYKQGTDTQYF TGTGCCAGCAGCTTATATAAGCAGGGCACAGATACGCAGTATTTT
TRBJ2-5 . TRBV2 CASSEGTGRTQYF TGTGCCAGCAGTGAGGGCACGGGGAGGACCCAGTACTTC
TRBJ2-5 . TRBV4-1 CASSQEYGQATKETQYF TGCGCCAGCAGCCAAGAGTACGGCCAGGCGACTAAGGAGACCCAGTACTTC
TRBJ2-2 TRBD1 TRBV7-9 CASSWRTGETGELFF TGTGCCAGCAGCTGGCGGACAGGAGAAACCGGGGAGCTGTTTTTT
TRBJ2-5 TRBD1 TRBV27 CASRTGQGRTQYF TGTGCCAGCAGGACGGGACAGGGTCGAACCCAGTACTTC
TRBJ1-1 TRBD1 TRBV6-5 CASRETGGRNTEAFF TGTGCCAGCAGGGAGACAGGGGGAAGGAACACTGAAGCTTTCTTT
TRBJ2-2 . TRBV28 CATSGVTGELFF TGTGCCACCTCCGGGGTTACCGGGGAGCTGTTTTTT
TRBJ2-7 . TRBV28 CASSPSGTYEQYF TGTGCCAGCAGTCCCTCCGGGACTTACGAGCAGTACTTC
TRBJ2-2 . TRBV9 CASSSTSGGELFF TGTGCCAGCAGCAGTACTAGTGGCGGGGAGCTGTTTTTT
TRBJ1-1 . TRBV11-2 CASSQNTEAFF TGTGCCAGCAGCCAAAACACTGAAGCTTTCTTT
TRBJ2-2 . TRBV7-2 CASSLVSGNTGELFF TGTGCCAGCAGCTTAGTATCGGGGAACACCGGGGAGCTGTTTTTT
TRBJ2-3 . TRBV11-2 CASRVGFSGVDTQYF TGTGCCAGCAGGGTGGGATTTTCGGGAGTAGATACGCAGTATTTT
TRBJ2-5 TRBD1 TRBV19 CASSSRDRGFQETQYF TGTGCCAGTAGTTCTCGGGACAGGGGATTCCAAGAGACCCAGTACTTC
TRBJ2-1 TRBD2 TRBV5-6 CASSLEGSGRYVLGNEQFF TGTGCCAGCAGCTTGGAAGGTAGCGGGAGATATGTATTGGGGAATGAGCAGTTCTTC
TRBJ1-1 . TRBV7-9 CASSPPRQELNTEAFF TGTGCCAGCAGCCCCCCCCGACAGGAGTTGAACACTGAAGCTTTCTTT
TRBJ1-5 . TRBV29-1 CSVLERGYPQHF TGCAGCGTCCTTGAGAGAGGGTATCCCCAGCATTTT
TRBJ2-7 TRBD1 TRBV28 CASRIDRVRYEQYF TGTGCCAGCAGAATAGACAGGGTCCGCTACGAGCAGTACTTC
TRBJ2-1 TRBD2 TRBV9 CASSVGGTSLYNEQFF TGTGCCAGCAGCGTAGGCGGGACTAGTCTCTACAATGAGCAGTTCTTC
TRBJ2-1 . TRBV19 CASSPGYNEQFF TGTGCCAGTAGCCCGGGGTACAATGAGCAGTTCTTC
TRBJ2-6 TRBD1 TRBV11-3 CASSTRQGAGAGANVLTF TGTGCCAGCAGCACCCGACAGGGGGCCGGAGCGGGGGCCAACGTCCTGACTTTC
TRBJ2-1 TRBD2 TRBV29-1 CSVGLAGGDNEQFF TGCAGCGTTGGTCTAGCGGGGGGGGACAATGAGCAGTTCTTC
TRBJ2-6 . TRBV7-8 CASSLAGLDFSGANVLTF TGTGCCAGCAGCTTAGCGGGACTCGACTTCTCTGGGGCCAACGTCCTGACTTTC
TRBJ2-1 TRBD2 TRBV5-1 CASSLGGLEGNEQFF TGCGCCAGCAGCTTGGGGGGACTAGAAGGGAATGAGCAGTTCTTC
TRBJ1-3 . TRBV27 CASSLSSTPLVGNTIYF TGTGCCAGCAGTTTATCCTCGACACCTCTTGTCGGAAACACCATATATTTT
TRBJ2-1 TRBD2 TRBV27 CASLRTSGYNEQFF TGTGCCAGCCTCCGGACTAGCGGTTACAATGAGCAGTTCTTC
TRBJ1-3 . TRBV5-5 CASSLVGGTTGNTIYF TGTGCCAGCAGCTTGGTAGGGGGTACCACTGGAAACACCATATATTTT
TRBJ2-7 . TRBV7-9 CASSPTWTENYEQYF TGTGCCAGCAGCCCGACTTGGACAGAGAACTACGAGCAGTACTTC
TRBJ2-7 TRBD2 TRBV5-4 CASSGLTSGGSYEQYF TGTGCCAGCAGCGGACTGACTAGCGGGGGGAGCTACGAGCAGTACTTC
TRBJ1-5 TRBD1 TRBV28 CASSTGGRGSNQPQHF TGTGCCAGCAGTACAGGGGGGCGGGGGAGCAATCAGCCCCAGCATTTT
TRBJ2-1 TRBD2 TRBV19 CASSISASGAYNEQFF TGTGCCAGTAGTATATCGGCTAGCGGGGCCTACAATGAGCAGTTCTTC
TRBJ1-1 . TRBV5-1 CASSSQMNTEAFF TGCGCCAGCAGCTCACAGATGAACACTGAAGCTTTCTTT
TRBJ1-1 . TRBV6-6 CASRDLGGNTEAFF TGTGCCAGCAGAGACTTAGGGGGGAACACTGAAGCTTTCTTT
TRBJ2-5 TRBD2 TRBV9 CASSPEALAGGETQYF TGTGCCAGCAGCCCAGAGGCACTAGCGGGGGGCGAGACCCAGTACTTC
TRBJ2-1 TRBD2 TRBV28 CASSAGTSGNNEQFF TGTGCCAGCAGCGCCGGGACTAGCGGTAACAATGAGCAGTTCTTC
TRBJ1-5 . TRBV18 CASSRETRPHQPQHF TGTGCCAGCTCGAGGGAGACGCGGCCTCATCAGCCCCAGCATTTT
TRBJ2-7 TRBD1 TRBV4-2 CASSHEVSGGDYEQYF TGTGCCAGCAGCCACGAGGTGTCAGGGGGCGACTACGAGCAGTACTTC
TRBJ2-7 TRBD2 TRBV5-1 CASSSGRLAGGHYEQYF TGCGCCAGCAGCTCTGGGCGACTAGCGGGAGGGCACTACGAGCAGTACTTC
TRBJ2-2 TRBD2 TRBV6-1 CASGGRTSGTGELFF TGTGCCAGCGGTGGCAGGACTAGCGGCACCGGGGAGCTGTTTTTT
TRBJ1-5 TRBD1 TRBV30 CAWRGQRNQPQHF TGTGCCTGGAGGGGACAGCGCAATCAGCCCCAGCATTTT
TRBJ2-2 . TRBV28 CASSGAGSNTGELFF TGTGCCAGCAGCGGTGCAGGGTCGAACACCGGGGAGCTGTTTTTT
TRBJ2-7 . TRBV7-8 CASSLEPISYEQYF TGTGCCAGCAGCTTAGAGCCTATCTCCTACGAGCAGTACTTC
TRBJ2-5 TRBD1 TRBV5-1 CASSLGTGRETQYF TGCGCCAGCAGCTTGGGGACAGGGAGGGAGACCCAGTACTTC
TRBJ1-2 . TRBV7-9 CASSSNNFGYTF TGTGCCAGCAGCTCGAATAACTTTGGCTACACCTTC
TRBJ1-1 . TRBV13 CASSLAGQNTEAFF TGTGCCAGCAGCTTAGCGGGACAAAACACTGAAGCTTTCTTT
TRBJ1-1 . TRBV14 CASSHLTLDSIEAFF TGTGCCAGCAGCCACCTTACCCTCGACAGCATTGAAGCTTTCTTT
TRBJ1-1 TRBD1 TRBV7-8 CASSDRQGAVAGAFF TGTGCCAGCAGCGACCGACAGGGTGCCGTAGCTGGAGCTTTCTTT
TRBJ1-5 . TRBV5-5 CASSPQQNTGLNQPQHF TGTGCCAGCAGCCCCCAACAGAATACAGGGCTAAATCAGCCCCAGCATTTT
TRBJ2-7 . TRBV7-9 CASMAVSPSESPEQYF TGTGCCAGCATGGCTGTAAGCCCTAGCGAGAGTCCCGAGCAGTACTTC
TRBJ2-7 . TRBV19 CASSTPGETYEQYF TGTGCCAGTAGCACCCCGGGGGAGACCTACGAGCAGTACTTC
TRBJ2-2 TRBD2 TRBV7-3 CASSPSGGTNTGELFF TGTGCCAGCAGCCCCTCGGGGGGAACGAACACCGGGGAGCTGTTTTTT
TRBJ2-1 . TRBV13 CAGESRLAGNNEQFF TGTGCCGGGGAGTCGCGGCTAGCAGGCAACAATGAGCAGTTCTTC
TRBJ1-1 TRBD1 TRBV20-1 CSAGPQGEAFF TGCAGTGCGGGCCCACAGGGGGAAGCTTTCTTT
TRBJ2-7 TRBD2 TRBV5-1 CASSLSRDYGSYEQYF TGCGCCAGCAGCTTGTCCCGGGACTATGGGTCCTACGAGCAGTACTTC
TRBJ2-7 TRBD2 TRBV7-8 CASSWTSGVGEQYF TGTGCCAGCAGCTGGACTAGCGGGGTAGGCGAGCAGTACTTC
TRBJ1-1 TRBD1 TRBV29-1 CSVGGERGLNTEAFF TGCAGCGTTGGAGGGGAGAGGGGGCTGAACACTGAAGCTTTCTTT
TRBJ2-1 TRBD2 TRBV14 CASSQGGLAGNEQFF TGTGCCAGCAGCCAAGGGGGACTAGCGGGGAATGAGCAGTTCTTC
TRBJ2-7 TRBD2 TRBV28 CASTKLAGVGEQYF TGTGCCAGCACCAAACTAGCGGGAGTCGGGGAGCAATACTTC
TRBJ1-1 . TRBV5-8 CASSLYQGRTEAFF TGTGCCAGCAGCTTGTACCAGGGGCGGACTGAAGCTTTCTTT
TRBJ2-1 . TRBV6-1 CASSENGWASNEQFF TGTGCCAGCAGTGAAAATGGTTGGGCCAGCAATGAGCAGTTCTTC
TRBJ1-5 . TRBV10-2 CASRQGINQPQHF TGCGCCAGCAGACAGGGAATCAATCAGCCCCAGCATTTT